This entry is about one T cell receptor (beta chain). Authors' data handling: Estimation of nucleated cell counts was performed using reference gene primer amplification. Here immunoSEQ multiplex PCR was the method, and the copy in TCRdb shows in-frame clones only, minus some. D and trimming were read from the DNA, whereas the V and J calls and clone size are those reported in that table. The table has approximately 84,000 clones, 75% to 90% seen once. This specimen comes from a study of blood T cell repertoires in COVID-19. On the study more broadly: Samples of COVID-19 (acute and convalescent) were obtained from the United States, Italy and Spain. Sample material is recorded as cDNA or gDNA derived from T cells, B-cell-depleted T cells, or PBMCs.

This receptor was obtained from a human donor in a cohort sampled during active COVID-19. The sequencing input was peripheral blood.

CDR3: CASSLDGTPRPYEQYF. The CDR3 coding sequence is TGCGCCAGCAGTCTCGACGGGACTCCGAGGCCCTACGAGCAGTACTTC. J is TRBJ2-7 and V is TRBV23-1; TRBD2 might be the D (6 bases). TRBV23-1 is filed as an ORF, its function uncertain. The V gene lost 4 bases and the J gene lost 2 bases, with 18 bases spanning the gap. There are 16 residues in the CDR3.